This T cell receptor beta chain was sequenced during a study of blood T cell repertoires in COVID-19. Assay: immunoSEQ multiplex PCR; the TCRdb copy retains only in-frame clones and omits some. The sample includes 280,000 or so clones, 88% of them seen just once. V lost 5 bases and J lost 10; bases outside the gene matches: 5. The CDR3 has 13 residues. Germline V gene lookup returns CDR1 SNHLY and CDR2 FYNNEI. What was sequenced was peripheral blood. The TCR comes from a man in his late teens or twenties with active or convalescent COVID-19. The chain has TRBV2 and TRBJ1-1; 12 bases align to TRBD1. In DNA, the CDR3 is TGTGCCAGCAGTAAGGGACAGGGGGCGGCAGCTTTCTTT. It codes for CASSKGQGAAAFF. The complete variable domain, with remaining parts taken from reference TRBV2 and TRBJ1-1, reads EPEVTQTPSHQVTQMGQEVILRCVPISNHLYFYWYRQILGQKVEFLVSFYNNEISEKSEIFDDQFSVERPDGSNFTLKIRSTKLEDSAMYFCASSKGQGAAAFFGQGTRLTVV.